The next 30 T cell receptor beta chains were all read from a single sample in a study of blood T cell repertoires in COVID-19. The protocol was immunoSEQ multiplex PCR, while the TCRdb copy is restricted to in-frame clones and leaves out a portion. This sample has about 190,000 clones, with 75% to 90% found just once. Sequenced: peripheral blood. These receptors came from a man aged 40-55 years with acute or convalescent COVID-19.

The chain employs TRBV5-4 and TRBJ2-7; 7 bases agree with TRBD1. Germline V gene sequence: CDR1 SGHNT, CDR2 YYREEE (reference sequence). V lost 4 bases and J lost 2; bases outside the gene matches: 6. The CDR3 spans 14 residues. CDR3 nucleotides: TGTGCCAGCAGCCGCCCGACAGGGCCCTACGAGCAGTACTTC. Protein sequence: CASSRPTGPYEQYF.

V is TRBV7-6 and J is TRBJ2-1, with TRBD1 identical over 9 bases. Unmatched junction bases numbered 8, after V lost 5 bases and J lost 6 bases. Germline loops: CDR1 SGHVS, CDR2 FNYEAQ. The CDR3 length is 15 residues. In DNA, the CDR3 is TGTGCCAGCAGCACGTCCGGGACAGGGATCAATGAGCAGTTCTTC. It codes for CASSTSGTGINEQFF.

The chain is built from TRBV18 and TRBJ2-5; possibly TRBD2 for D (5 bases). The ends were cut back, 4 bases at V and 1 base at J, with 16 bases in the middle. CDR1 KGHSH and CDR2 LQKENI come from the germline V gene. The length of the CDR3 is 16 residues. The CDR3 is CASSRGQLRSQETQYF. CDR3 sequence (DNA): TGTGCCAGCTCACGCGGGCAGTTACGGTCCCAAGAGACCCAGTACTTC.

This clone is a singleton in its sample. V gene TRBV11-2 combines with J gene TRBJ1-3; D unresolved. V lost 2 bases and J 0 bases, leaving 5 bases between the germline ends. The CDR3 covers 14 residues. Germline CDR1 reads SGHAT; CDR2 reads FQNNGV. DNA for the CDR3: TGTGCCAGCAGCTTAACAGTCTCTGGAAACACCATATATTTT. Its protein is CASSLTVSGNTIYF.

This clone was counted between two and nine times. The sample has other DNA sequences that encode this CDR3 too. CDR3: CASSLSRNTEAFF. Written as DNA, the CDR3 is TGTGCCAGCAGTTTAAGCCGGAACACTGAAGCTTTCTTT. The chain combines TRBV27 with TRBJ1-1, with D unclear. Germline V lookup: CDR1 MNHEY, CDR2 SMNVEV (reference sequence). V dropped 2 bases and J dropped 1 base, with 5 bases sitting between them. The CDR3 sequence is 13 residues long.

The chain is built from TRBV6-5 and TRBJ1-1, with D tentatively TRBD1 (5 bases). The CDR3 is made up of 13 amino acids. V shed 5 bases and J shed 1 base, with 8 bases lying between them. Per the germline V gene, CDR1 is MNHEY and CDR2 is SVGAGI. The CDR3 DNA reads as TGTGCCAGCAGTCACGGACAGAACACTGAAGCTTTCTTT. This sequence encodes CASSHGQNTEAFF.

V gene TRBV5-1 combines with J gene TRBJ2-5; TRBD2 matches 14 bases. This CDR3 region has 16 residues. Germline CDR1 SGHRS, CDR2 YFSETQ. J lost 5 bases, V lost 0 bases, and 3 bases had no gene match. The CDR3 sequence: CASSLGGLAGVETQYF. The CDR3 bases are TGCGCCAGCAGCTTGGGGGGACTAGCGGGGGTCGAGACCCAGTACTTC.

The count of this clone is one. The chain joins TRBV4-1 to TRBJ2-3, with D perhaps matching TRBD1 (5 bases). CDR1 MGHRA and CDR2 YSYEKL come from the germline V gene. The CDR3 consists of 15 residues. Trimming cost V 2 bases and J 2 bases, with 11 bases left between them. The CDR3 here is CASSQRDRVTDTQYF. CDR3 DNA sequence: TGCGCCAGCAGCCAACGTGACAGAGTCACAGATACGCAGTATTTT.

V and J are TRBV9 and TRBJ2-2; TRBD2 is a possible D gene (6 bases). Germline values: CDR1 SGDLS, CDR2 YYNGEE. The CDR3 is made up of 15 amino acids. V shed 6 bases and J shed 0 bases, with 12 bases lying between them. This chain's CDR3 is CASTTGLPNTGELFF. The CDR3 region has the DNA TGTGCCAGCACCACGGGACTGCCGAACACCGGGGAGCTGTTTTTT.

The chain combines TRBV7-8 with TRBJ2-3; TRBD1 matches at 11 bases. Germline CDR1 is SGHVS and CDR2 is FQNEAQ. V dropped 5 bases and J dropped 3; count of bases not matched to a gene: 4. The CDR3 has 15 residues. The DNA for the CDR3 is TGTGCCAGCAGCGCGGACAGGGGGCCGACAGATACGCAGTATTTT. It yields the protein CASSADRGPTDTQYF.

The chain combines TRBV7-6 with TRBJ2-1, with 9 bases aligning to TRBD2. This CDR3 contains 15 residues. Trimming took 5 bases from V and 4 from J; bases not matched to a gene: 6. The germline V gene has CDR1 SGHVS and CDR2 FNYEAQ. The CDR3: CASSPITSGYNEQFF. The DNA for the CDR3 is TGTGCCAGCAGCCCCATTACTAGCGGGTACAATGAGCAGTTCTTC.

The V call is TRBV5-4, the J call TRBJ2-3; D gene uncertain. The CDR3 loop spans 14 amino acids. Deletions cut 0 bases from V and 2 bases from J, with 7 bases between. The V gene's germline CDR1 is SGHNT and CDR2 YYREEE (reference sequence). The CDR3 here is CASSLARSTDTQYF. The CDR3 coding sequence is TGTGCCAGCAGCTTGGCGCGGTCCACAGATACGCAGTATTTT.

This chain connects TRBV9 to TRBJ1-5, with 7 bases matching TRBD1. The ends lost 4 bases at V and 4 bases at J; junction bases unmatched: 8. Per the germline V gene, CDR1 is SGDLS and CDR2 is YYNGEE. The CDR3 totals 15 residues. CDR3 sequence reads: CASSPQGTLNQPQHF. CDR3 bases: TGTGCCAGCAGCCCACAGGGGACCTTAAATCAGCCCCAGCATTTT. Combining the CDR3 with reference TRBV9 and TRBJ1-5 gives the whole variable domain DSGVTQTPKHLITATGQRVTLRCSPRSGDLSVYWYQQSLDQGLQFLIQYYNGEERAKGNILERFSAQQFPDLHSELNLSSLELGDSALYFCASSPQGTLNQPQHFGDGTRLSIL.

This clone was seen a few times. The CDR3 reads CASNLIRDRVNSPLHF. The CDR3 DNA reads as TGTGCCAGCAACCTAATCCGGGACAGGGTGAATTCACCCCTCCACTTT. The chain employs TRBV5-8 and TRBJ1-6, with 9 bases fitting TRBD1. CDR1 is SGHTS and CDR2 is YDEGEE in the germline V gene. After removal of 6 bases from V and 7 bases from J, the junction contained 11 bases not matched to a gene. The CDR3 contains 16 residues.

This chain uses TRBV10-3 with TRBJ2-3; 12 positions match TRBD2. The V gene end was trimmed by 5 bases and the J gene end by 5 bases; junction bases not matched to a gene: 2. CDR1 and CDR2 from the germline V gene are ENHRY and SYGVKD. The CDR3 loop spans 14 amino acids. The CDR3: CAISQGLAGDTQYF. The CDR3, as DNA: TGTGCCATCAGTCAGGGACTAGCGGGAGATACGCAGTATTTT.

The V call is TRBV7-9, the J call TRBJ2-3, with a weak D call TRBD2 (6 bases). The V and J ends lost 1 base and 2 bases respectively, with 10 bases between them. Germline-derived CDR1 and CDR2 are SEHNR and FQNEAQ (reference sequence). The CDR3 sequence is 15 residues long. The chain's CDR3 is CASSLVRGNTDTQYF. The CDR3 region has the DNA TGTGCCAGCAGCTTAGTTCGGGGGAACACAGATACGCAGTATTTT.

The J gene is TRBJ2-7, the V gene TRBV6-5; 7 bases map to TRBD1. Germline V gene data show CDR1 as MNHEY and CDR2 as SVGAGI. V dropped 5 bases and J dropped 2; count of bases not matched to a gene: 6. CDR3 length: 14 residues. The CDR3 sequence: CASSPRTGPYEQYF. CDR3 coding DNA: TGTGCCAGCAGTCCACGGACAGGCCCCTACGAGCAGTACTTC.

The chain employs TRBV2 and TRBJ2-7; 7 bases line up with TRBD1. The CDR3 has 15 residues. With 6 bases clipped from V and 0 bases from J, the junction kept 8 bases outside the gene matches. In germline, CDR1 is SNHLY, CDR2 FYNNEI. The CDR3 nucleotides are TGTGCCAGCAGGCCCGACAGGGTCACCTCCTACGAGCAGTACTTC. As protein: CASRPDRVTSYEQYF. Full variable domain (outside the CDR3, taken from reference TRBV2 and TRBJ2-7): EPEVTQTPSHQVTQMGQEVILRCVPISNHLYFYWYRQILGQKVEFLVSFYNNEISEKSEIFDDQFSVERPDGSNFTLKIRSTKLEDSAMYFCASRPDRVTSYEQYFGPGTRLTVT.

The genes are TRBV28 and TRBJ1-2, with D unclear. V dropped 6 bases and J dropped 2 bases, with 7 bases sitting between them. CDR3 length: 12 amino acids. Germline V gene data show CDR1 as MDHEN and CDR2 as SYDVKM. The CDR3 sequence is CASSVLNYGYTF. The DNA for the CDR3 is TGTGCCAGCAGCGTTCTGAACTATGGCTACACCTTC.

This clone was seen just once. DNA of the CDR3: TGTGCCAGCAGCCAGGTGGACAGGGACTATGGCTACACCTTC. Amino acids: CASSQVDRDYGYTF. The chain carries TRBV3-1 (or the pseudogene TRBV3-2) and TRBJ1-2; 8 bases fit TRBD1. This CDR3 contains 14 residues. CDR1 LGHDT and CDR2 YNNKEL come from the germline V gene (reference sequence). J lost 3 bases, V lost 3 bases, and 3 bases had no gene match.

The CDR3 region is CASSIFFEAGRRNTEAFF. In nucleotides, the CDR3 is TGTGCCAGTAGTATTTTCTTTGAGGCAGGGCGTCGGAACACTGAAGCTTTCTTT. This chain links TRBV19 with TRBJ1-1; TRBD1 is a possible D gene (5 bases). The CDR3 is 18 residues long. Germline assignment: CDR1 LNHDA and CDR2 SQIVND (reference sequence). The V gene lost 3 bases and the J gene lost 1 base, with 21 bases spanning the gap. Drawing the rest from reference TRBV19 and TRBJ1-1, the complete variable domain is DGGITQSPKYLFRKEGQNVTLSCEQNLNHDAMYWYRQDPGQGLRLIYYSQIVNDFQKGDIAEGYSVSREKKESFPLTVTSAQKNPTAFYLCASSIFFEAGRRNTEAFFGQGTRLTVV.

The chain recombines TRBV4-1 with TRBJ2-7, with TRBD1 as a possible D gene (6 bases). Germline V gene lookup returns CDR1 MGHRA and CDR2 YSYEKL. Trimming shortened V by 2 bases and J by 0 bases, and 14 bases separated the two germline ends. The CDR3 contains 16 residues. DNA for the CDR3: TGCGCCAGCAGCCAATATTCTACAGGGCCCTCCTACGAGCAGTACTTC. Translation gives CASSQYSTGPSYEQYF.

This chain uses TRBV6-1 with TRBJ2-7; D possibly corresponds to TRBD1 (7 bases). Germline CDR1 reads MNHNS; CDR2 reads SASEGT. The V gene lost 1 base and the J gene lost 2 bases, with 12 bases spanning the gap. The CDR3 loop spans 15 amino acids. CDR3 residues: CASSEGRGTAYEQYF. For the CDR3, the DNA is TGTGCCAGCAGTGAAGGGAGGGGGACAGCCTACGAGCAGTACTTC.

The rearrangement joins TRBV19 to TRBJ1-1; a possible D gene is TRBD1 (6 bases). Trimming pared 6 bases from V and 4 bases from J, leaving 15 bases between. This CDR3 is built from 14 residues. Germline values: CDR1 LNHDA, CDR2 SQIVND (reference sequence). In nucleotides, the CDR3 is TGTGCCAGTAGGACGACAGGTTTAGGCACTGAAGCTTTCTTT. Amino acid sequence: CASRTTGLGTEAFF. Drawing the rest from reference TRBV19 and TRBJ1-1, the complete variable domain is DGGITQSPKYLFRKEGQNVTLSCEQNLNHDAMYWYRQDPGQGLRLIYYSQIVNDFQKGDIAEGYSVSREKKESFPLTVTSAQKNPTAFYLCASRTTGLGTEAFFGQGTRLTVV.

V is TRBV6-1 and J is TRBJ2-7; no firm D call. CDR3 length: 13 residues. Between the trimmed V and J ends, which lost 1 base and 2 bases, there was a span of 6 bases. The germline V gene encodes CDR1 MNHNS and CDR2 SASEGT. CDR3 DNA: TGTGCCAGCAGTGAAGAAACACCCTACGAGCAGTACTTC. The encoded protein is CASSEETPYEQYF.

The chain links TRBV19 to TRBJ1-1; 9 bases agree with TRBD1. The CDR3 extends over 14 amino acids. Germline CDR1 LNHDA, CDR2 SQIVND (reference sequence). V trimming: 6 bases; J trimming: 0 bases; junction bases outside the gene matches: 2. The CDR3 DNA reads as TGTGCCAGTAGCCGGACAGGGGTGAACACTGAAGCTTTCTTT. This encodes CASSRTGVNTEAFF.

The chain joins TRBV28 to TRBJ2-7, with D hard to call. The CDR3 is 12 amino acids. V dropped 5 bases and J dropped 2 bases, with 7 bases sitting between them. Germline V lookup: CDR1 MDHEN, CDR2 SYDVKM. The CDR3 is CASSPRPYEQYF. Here the CDR3 DNA reads TGTGCCAGCAGTCCGCGGCCCTACGAGCAGTACTTC.

The chain uses TRBV30 and TRBJ1-2, with TRBD1 as a possible D gene (6 bases). Germline V gives CDR1 GTSNPN, CDR2 SVGIG (reference sequence). The CDR3 has 16 amino acids. The V gene lost 1 base and the J gene lost 4 bases, with 19 bases spanning the gap. The CDR3 region is CAWSGTENRHGYGYTF. CDR3 nucleotides: TGTGCCTGGAGTGGGACAGAGAACCGACACGGCTATGGCTACACCTTC.

The chain couples TRBV28 to TRBJ2-3, with D unresolved. The V and J ends lost 3 bases and 1 base respectively, with 8 bases between them. The CDR3 runs to 14 residues. Germline V gene data show CDR1 as MDHEN and CDR2 as SYDVKM. The CDR3 is CASSFLAGTDTQYF. The CDR3 DNA follows: TGTGCCAGCAGTTTTTTAGCTGGCACAGATACGCAGTATTTT.

This clone was counted between two and nine times. V usage is TRBV5-4 and J usage is TRBJ1-2; TRBD1 matches at 9 bases. This CDR3 has 17 amino acids. V lost 4 bases and J lost 4; bases outside the gene matches: 14. Germline-derived CDR1 and CDR2 are SGHNT and YYREEE (reference sequence). CDR3 nucleotides: TGTGCCAGCAGCCCACAACGAACAGACAGGGGGGGCTATGGCTACACCTTC. Translated, it gives CASSPQRTDRGGYGYTF.